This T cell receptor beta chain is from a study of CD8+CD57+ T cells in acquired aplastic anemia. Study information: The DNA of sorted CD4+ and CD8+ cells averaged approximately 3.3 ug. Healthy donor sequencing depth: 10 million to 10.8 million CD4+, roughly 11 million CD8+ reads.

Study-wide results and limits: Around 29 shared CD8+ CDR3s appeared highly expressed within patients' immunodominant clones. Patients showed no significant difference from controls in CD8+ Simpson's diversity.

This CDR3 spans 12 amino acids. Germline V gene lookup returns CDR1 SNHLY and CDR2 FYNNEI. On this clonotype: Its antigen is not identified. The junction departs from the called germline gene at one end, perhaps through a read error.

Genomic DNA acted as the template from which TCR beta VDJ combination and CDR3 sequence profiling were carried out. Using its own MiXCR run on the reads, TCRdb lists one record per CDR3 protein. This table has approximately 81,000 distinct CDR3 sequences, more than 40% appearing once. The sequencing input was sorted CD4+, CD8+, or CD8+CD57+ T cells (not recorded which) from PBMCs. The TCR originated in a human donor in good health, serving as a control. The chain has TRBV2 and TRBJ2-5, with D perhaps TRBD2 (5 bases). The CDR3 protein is CASNGYRETQHF. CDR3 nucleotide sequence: TGTGCCAGCAATGGATATAGGGAGACCCAGCACTTC.